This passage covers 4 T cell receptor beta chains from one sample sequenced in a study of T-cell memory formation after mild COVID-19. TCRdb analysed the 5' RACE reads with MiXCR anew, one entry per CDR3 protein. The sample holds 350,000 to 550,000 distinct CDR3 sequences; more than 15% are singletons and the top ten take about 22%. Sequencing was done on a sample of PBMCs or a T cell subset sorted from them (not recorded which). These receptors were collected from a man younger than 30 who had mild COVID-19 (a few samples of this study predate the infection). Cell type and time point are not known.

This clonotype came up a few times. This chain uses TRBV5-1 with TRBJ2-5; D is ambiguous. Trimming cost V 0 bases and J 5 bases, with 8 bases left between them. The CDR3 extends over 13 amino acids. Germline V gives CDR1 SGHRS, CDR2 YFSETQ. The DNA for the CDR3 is TGCGCCAGCAGCTTGGTACGCCCCGAGACCCAGTACTTC. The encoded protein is CASSLVRPETQYF.

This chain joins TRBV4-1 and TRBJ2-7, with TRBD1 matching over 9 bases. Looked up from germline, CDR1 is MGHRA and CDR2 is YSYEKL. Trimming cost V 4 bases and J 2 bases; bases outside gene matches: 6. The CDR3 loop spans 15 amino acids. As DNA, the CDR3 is TGCGCCAGCAGCCTCGGGACAGGGATCACCTACGAGCAGTACGTC. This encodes CASSLGTGITYEQYV.

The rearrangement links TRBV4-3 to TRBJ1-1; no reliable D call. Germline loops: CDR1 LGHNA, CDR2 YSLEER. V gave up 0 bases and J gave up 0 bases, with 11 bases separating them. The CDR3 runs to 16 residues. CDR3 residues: CASSQDPPGMNTEAFF. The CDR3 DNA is TGCGCCAGCAGCCAAGATCCACCCGGGATGAACACTGAAGCTTTCTTT.

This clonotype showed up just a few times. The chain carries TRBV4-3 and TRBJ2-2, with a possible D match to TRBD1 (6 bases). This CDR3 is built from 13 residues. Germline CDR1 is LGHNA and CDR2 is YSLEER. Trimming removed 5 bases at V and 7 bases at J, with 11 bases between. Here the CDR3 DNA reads TGCGCCAGCAGCATCGACAGGTTCGGGGAGCTGTTTTTT. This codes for CASSIDRFGELFF.